This is a list of T cell receptor beta chains from one sample in a study of blood T cell repertoires in COVID-19. TCRdb's copy holds only in-frame clones and misses some; the assay was immunoSEQ multiplex PCR. Of 55,000 to 90,000 clones in the sample, 80% to 95% are singletons; the top ten hold approximately 14%. Sequences were obtained from peripheral blood. These receptors all come from a human donor with active COVID-19. The donor label of this sample is uncertain. Each CDR3 is given with its conserved first and last residue. A D gene is named only where the DNA matches it firmly. Not every row has a clone size; where given, it reads once, few, many or a size class.

size: .; V: TRBV3-1/TRBV3-2; D: .; J: TRBJ1-3; CDR3: CASSQVGGAGNTIYF; DNA: TGTGCCAGCAGCCAAGTCGGGGGGGCTGGAAACACCATATATTTT
size: .; V: TRBV5-4; D: TRBD1; J: TRBJ2-7; CDR3: CASSAGDRSYEQYF; DNA: TGTGCCAGCAGCGCAGGGGACAGGTCCTACGAGCAGTACTTC
size: .; V: TRBV7-3; D: .; J: TRBJ2-3; CDR3: CASSPQGLSTDTQYF; DNA: TGTGCCAGCAGCCCCCAGGGTCTCAGCACAGATACGCAGTATTTT
size: medium-sized; V: TRBV19; D: TRBD1; J: TRBJ1-1; CDR3: CASSGRDRGDTEAFF; DNA: TGTGCCAGTAGTGGACGCGACAGGGGGGACACTGAAGCTTTCTTT
size: .; V: TRBV7-3; D: TRBD1; J: TRBJ2-2; CDR3: CASSPGTGGTGELFF; DNA: TGTGCCAGCAGCCCCGGGACAGGGGGAACCGGGGAGCTGTTTTTT
size: once; V: TRBV27; D: .; J: TRBJ1-2; CDR3: CASSFLGVGGGYTF; DNA: TGTGCCAGCAGTTTCTTAGGCGTGGGGGGTGGCTACACCTTC
size: .; V: TRBV6-6; D: .; J: TRBJ1-1; CDR3: CASSPSTLATEAFF; DNA: TGTGCCAGCAGTCCCTCGACTCTAGCCACTGAAGCTTTCTTT
size: .; V: TRBV5-1; D: .; J: TRBJ2-1; CDR3: CASRPGTMNNEQFF; DNA: TGCGCCAGCAGGCCCGGGACAATGAACAATGAGCAGTTCTTC
size: .; V: TRBV6-4; D: .; J: TRBJ2-7; CDR3: CASRRESSYEQYF; DNA: TGTGCCAGCAGAAGGGAGAGCTCCTACGAGCAGTACTTC
size: .; V: TRBV21-1; D: .; J: TRBJ2-3; CDR3: CASSKGGASTDTQYF; DNA: TGTGCCAGCAGCAAAGGCGGGGCAAGTACAGATACGCAGTATTTT
size: .; V: TRBV29-1; D: TRBD1; J: TRBJ2-2; CDR3: CSVDRGLGGELFF; DNA: TGCAGCGTGGACAGGGGGCTCGGCGGGGAGCTGTTTTTT
size: .; V: TRBV11-1; D: .; J: TRBJ2-1; CDR3: CASSFAGGGGINEQFF; DNA: TGTGCCAGCAGCTTCGCCGGGGGAGGGGGGATAAATGAGCAGTTCTTC
size: .; V: TRBV7-9; D: .; J: TRBJ1-6; CDR3: CASSPGTVDSPLHF; DNA: TGTGCCAGCAGCCCAGGGACTGTAGATTCACCCCTCCACTTT
size: few; V: TRBV27; D: .; J: TRBJ1-3; CDR3: CASSPNVGNTIYF; DNA: TGTGCCAGCAGCCCCAATGTTGGAAACACCATATATTTT
size: .; V: TRBV24-1; D: TRBD2; J: TRBJ2-3; CDR3: CATSDSPGLAEGRDTQYF; DNA: TGTGCCACCAGTGATTCCCCGGGACTAGCGGAGGGGCGGGATACGCAGTATTTT
size: .; V: TRBV6-1; D: TRBD2; J: TRBJ2-2; CDR3: CASSVPRGLADTGELFF; DNA: TGTGCCAGCAGTGTTCCTCGGGGACTAGCGGACACCGGGGAGCTGTTTTTT
size: .; V: TRBV25-1; D: TRBD1; J: TRBJ2-5; CDR3: CASSLNRGRRETQYF; DNA: TGTGCCAGCAGTCTAAACAGGGGGCGCCGGGAGACCCAGTACTTC
size: .; V: TRBV6-2/TRBV6-3; D: .; J: TRBJ1-5; CDR3: CASSRAGGNQPQHF; DNA: TGTGCCAGCAGCCGGGCCGGCGGGAATCAGCCCCAGCATTTT
size: .; V: TRBV7-2; D: TRBD2; J: TRBJ2-5; CDR3: CASSASGSLEKTQYF; DNA: TGTGCCAGCAGCGCCAGCGGGAGCCTAGAGAAGACCCAGTACTTC
size: .; V: TRBV19; D: TRBD1; J: TRBJ2-2; CDR3: CASSIGQGANTGELFF; DNA: TGTGCCAGTAGTATCGGACAGGGGGCTAACACCGGGGAGCTGTTTTTT
size: .; V: TRBV5-8; D: TRBD2; J: TRBJ2-2; CDR3: CASSLGATSGSTGELFF; DNA: TGTGCCAGCAGCTTGGGGGCTACTAGCGGGAGCACCGGGGAGCTGTTTTTT
size: .; V: TRBV19; D: .; J: TRBJ2-5; CDR3: CASSYAEGETQYF; DNA: TGTGCCAGTAGTTATGCGGAGGGAGAGACCCAGTACTTC
size: .; V: TRBV6-2/TRBV6-3; D: .; J: TRBJ2-1; CDR3: CASSFWEAESSYNEQFF; DNA: TGTGCCAGCAGTTTTTGGGAAGCGGAGAGCTCCTACAATGAGCAGTTCTTC
size: .; V: TRBV6-5; D: TRBD2; J: TRBJ2-7; CDR3: CASSTSGSGSEQYF; DNA: TGTGCCAGCAGTACTAGCGGGAGTGGTTCCGAGCAGTACTTC
size: .; V: TRBV15; D: .; J: TRBJ1-2; CDR3: CATSTHRGAYGYTF; DNA: TGTGCCACCAGCACCCACCGGGGGGCCTATGGCTACACCTTC
size: .; V: TRBV5-1; D: TRBD1; J: TRBJ2-1; CDR3: CASSLMGQGPVEQFF; DNA: TGCGCCAGCAGCTTAATGGGACAGGGGCCAGTCGAGCAGTTCTTC
size: .; V: TRBV5-4; D: .; J: TRBJ2-2; CDR3: CASSWPGRAGELFF; DNA: TGTGCCAGCAGCTGGCCTGGGAGAGCCGGGGAGCTGTTTTTT
size: .; V: TRBV4-3; D: TRBD1; J: TRBJ2-3; CDR3: CASSQSTGTDDTDTQYF; DNA: TGCGCCAGCAGCCAATCAACCGGGACAGACGACACAGATACGCAGTATTTT
size: .; V: TRBV7-9; D: .; J: TRBJ1-4; CDR3: CASSFTGTGEKLFF; DNA: TGTGCCAGCAGCTTCACCGGGACTGGAGAAAAACTGTTTTTT
size: .; V: TRBV9; D: TRBD2; J: TRBJ2-1; CDR3: CASSVLAGAFNEQFF; DNA: TGTGCCAGCAGCGTACTAGCGGGAGCGTTCAATGAGCAGTTCTTC
size: .; V: TRBV6-5; D: .; J: TRBJ2-1; CDR3: CASGIRKENEQFF; DNA: TGTGCCAGCGGTATCCGGAAGGAGAATGAGCAGTTCTTC
size: .; V: TRBV25-1; D: TRBD1; J: TRBJ1-6; CDR3: CASQRADRANSPLHF; DNA: TGTGCCAGCCAGAGGGCAGACAGGGCTAATTCACCCCTCCACTTT
size: .; V: TRBV13; D: TRBD2; J: TRBJ2-5; CDR3: CASSSGTSRRETQYF; DNA: TGTGCCAGCAGCTCCGGGACTAGCCGTCGGGAGACCCAGTACTTC
size: .; V: TRBV3-1/TRBV3-2; D: .; J: TRBJ2-3; CDR3: CASRSEADTQYF; DNA: TGTGCCAGCAGAAGCGAGGCAGATACGCAGTATTTT
size: .; V: TRBV5-6; D: .; J: TRBJ2-5; CDR3: CASSLNGEETQYF; DNA: TGTGCCAGCAGCTTGAACGGAGAAGAGACCCAGTACTTC
size: .; V: TRBV6-6; D: .; J: TRBJ1-4; CDR3: CASSYPPGDRSEKLFF; DNA: TGTGCCAGCAGTTACCCCCCGGGGGATAGAAGTGAAAAACTGTTTTTT
size: .; V: TRBV7-2; D: .; J: TRBJ1-6; CDR3: CASSQQGSNNSPLHF; DNA: TGTGCCAGCAGCCAACAGGGTTCGAATAATTCACCCCTCCACTTT
size: .; V: TRBV1; D: .; J: TRBJ2-5; CDR3: CTSSRFGGPQETQYF; DNA: TGCACCAGCAGCCGGTTCGGAGGCCCACAAGAGACCCAGTACTTC
size: .; V: TRBV9; D: .; J: TRBJ1-6; CDR3: CASSVAGRELSPLHF; DNA: TGTGCCAGCAGCGTAGCTGGCAGGGAATTATCACCCCTCCACTTT
size: .; V: TRBV5-1; D: .; J: TRBJ2-5; CDR3: CASSLEYSQETQYF; DNA: TGCGCCAGCAGCTTGGAATACAGCCAAGAGACCCAGTACTTC
size: once; V: TRBV28; D: .; J: TRBJ1-2; CDR3: CASSLNSYGYTF; DNA: TGTGCCAGCAGTTTAAACAGCTATGGCTACACCTTC
size: .; V: TRBV6-6; D: TRBD2; J: TRBJ2-7; CDR3: CASSPRTSGSYEQYF; DNA: TGTGCCAGCAGTCCCCGGACTAGCGGGAGCTACGAGCAGTACTTC
size: .; V: TRBV12-3/TRBV12-4; D: .; J: TRBJ1-2; CDR3: CASSLRDRGYTF; DNA: TGTGCCAGCAGTTTACGCGACAGGGGCTACACCTTC
size: .; V: TRBV19; D: TRBD1; J: TRBJ2-1; CDR3: CASSPRPGTGENEQFF; DNA: TGTGCCAGTAGTCCACGGCCAGGGACAGGTGAAAATGAGCAGTTCTTC